The 26 T cell receptor beta chains in this list originate from one sample, sequenced in a study of blood T cell repertoires in COVID-19. The table came from immunoSEQ multiplex PCR; TCRdb's copy has only in-frame clones and leaves some out. The data contain approximately 200,000 clones, roughly four fifths of them singletons. Material: PBMCs or T cells enriched from blood (not recorded which). These receptors were taken from a man in his forties or fifties who had recovered from COVID-19.

The rearrangement links TRBV2 to TRBJ1-5; 8 bases are shared with TRBD1. The V gene's germline CDR1 is SNHLY and CDR2 FYNNEI. V lost 3 bases, J lost 0 bases, and 7 bases stayed unmatched. This CDR3 has 17 residues. The CDR3 bases are TGTGCCAGCAGTGAGCCGACAGGGGAATATAGCAATCAGCCCCAGCATTTT. Translation: CASSEPTGEYSNQPQHF.

The J gene is TRBJ2-7, the V gene TRBV30, with 7 bases lining up with TRBD1. This CDR3 region has 13 residues. The germline V gene has CDR1 GTSNPN and CDR2 SVGIG (reference sequence). V lost 1 base and J lost 7; bases outside the gene matches: 7. CDR3 DNA sequence: TGTGCCTGGAGTGCCGGGACAGCCTGGGAGCAGTACTTC. Amino acid sequence: CAWSAGTAWEQYF.

As regards this clone: Other DNA sequences within the sample encode an identical CDR3. This chain links TRBV18 with TRBJ2-1; 11 bases match TRBD2. Germline CDR1 reads KGHSH; CDR2 reads LQKENI. V lost 0 bases to trimming and J lost 4 bases; unmatched junction nucleotides: 2. The CDR3 loop spans 16 amino acids. The CDR3 DNA reads TGTGCCAGCTCACCACCTGGGACTAGCGGTTACAATGAGCAGTTCTTC. Its protein product is CASSPPGTSGYNEQFF.

The chain has TRBV5-4 and TRBJ1-6; D might be TRBD1 (6 bases). Deletions cut 0 bases from V and 9 bases from J, with 10 bases between. The CDR3 has 14 residues. Germline V gene sequence: CDR1 SGHNT, CDR2 YYREEE (reference sequence). CDR3 sequence reads: CASSLATGSSPLHF. Here the CDR3 DNA reads TGTGCCAGCAGCTTGGCGACAGGAAGTTCACCCCTCCACTTT.

A few counts support this clone. The chain uses TRBV5-1 and TRBJ1-2, with TRBD1 matching 7 bases. V gave up 4 bases and J gave up 0 bases; unmatched junction bases: 3. CDR3 size: 14 residues. Germline V gene lookup returns CDR1 SGHRS and CDR2 YFSETQ. CDR3 bases: TGCGCCAGCAGCCCAGGGACAGCTAACTATGGCTACACCTTC. Residues: CASSPGTANYGYTF.

J is TRBJ1-6 and V is TRBV28; D gene uncertain. Germline-derived CDR1 and CDR2 are MDHEN and SYDVKM. There are 12 residues in the CDR3. Trimming shortened V by 7 bases and J by 8 bases, and 9 bases separated the two germline ends. CDR3 coding DNA: TGTGCCAGCACCCGGGAATATTCACCCCTCCACTTT. Amino acids: CASTREYSPLHF.

This chain connects TRBV6-5 to TRBJ1-4; TRBD1 matches at 7 bases. Losses at the gene ends were 8 bases for V and 4 bases for J; bases not matched to a gene: 7. CDR1 and CDR2 (germline): MNHEY, SVGAGI. The CDR3 consists of 14 residues. CDR3 bases: TGTGCCAGCGGTAAACAGGGGATTAATGAAAAACTGTTTTTT. Its protein is CASGKQGINEKLFF.

The chain is built from TRBV30 and TRBJ2-5; possibly TRBD2 for D (6 bases). Trimming removed 6 bases from V and 4 bases from J, with 15 bases in between. CDR3 length: 13 residues. Germline V gene sequence: CDR1 GTSNPN, CDR2 SVGIG (reference sequence). The CDR3 reads CACRVGTRETQYF. CDR3 in DNA: TGTGCCTGTCGGGTTGGGACTCGAGAGACCCAGTACTTC.

The chain carries TRBV9 and TRBJ1-1, with D unclear. Germline V lookup: CDR1 SGDLS, CDR2 YYNGEE. This CDR3 has 12 amino acids. Deletions cut 5 bases from V and 2 bases from J, with 7 bases between. The CDR3 coding sequence is TGTGCCAGCAGGGGCCGAAACACTGAAGCTTTCTTT. Translation: CASRGRNTEAFF.

The V gene is TRBV7-2, the J gene TRBJ2-4; D perhaps matches TRBD1 (6 bases). V gave up 5 bases and J gave up 1 base, with 12 bases separating them. This CDR3 contains 15 residues. Germline V gives CDR1 SGHTA, CDR2 FQGNSA. The CDR3 is CASSANREAKNIQYF. The CDR3 bases are TGTGCCAGCAGCGCCAACAGGGAGGCCAAAAACATTCAGTACTTC.

This clone was seen a single time. The chain combines TRBV4-3 with TRBJ2-1, with a tentative D call TRBD1 (6 bases). The CDR3 length is 15 residues. Germline assignment: CDR1 LGHNA and CDR2 YSLEER. V lost 3 bases and J 3 bases, leaving 12 bases between the germline ends. The CDR3 nucleotides are TGCGCCAGCAGCCACCCGACAGGTTACTACAATGAGCAGTTCTTC. Protein product: CASSHPTGYYNEQFF.

The genes are TRBV2 and TRBJ1-4; 7 bases map to TRBD1. Germline loops: CDR1 SNHLY, CDR2 FYNNEI. This CDR3 is 15 amino acids long. V lost 3 bases to trimming and J lost 6 bases; unmatched junction nucleotides: 7. The CDR3, as DNA: TGTGCCAGCAGTGATAGGGACAGCGAATATGAAAAACTGTTTTTT. Residues: CASSDRDSEYEKLFF.

The chain employs TRBV28 and TRBJ2-5, with D maybe TRBD2 (6 bases). Trimming stripped 7 bases from V and 2 bases from J, with 14 bases between. Germline CDR1 reads MDHEN; CDR2 reads SYDVKM. There are 14 residues in the CDR3. CDR3 in amino acids: CASTQGGDQETQYF. CDR3 bases: TGTGCCAGCACCCAGGGCGGGGATCAAGAGACCCAGTACTTC.

V and J are TRBV28 and TRBJ2-7, with TRBD2 identical over 7 bases. The ends lost 4 bases at V and 2 bases at J; junction bases unmatched: 8. The CDR3 totals 15 residues. Germline V gene data show CDR1 as MDHEN and CDR2 as SYDVKM. The CDR3 sequence is CASSSPSGGTYEQYF. The CDR3 region has the DNA TGTGCCAGCAGTTCCCCTAGCGGAGGAACCTACGAGCAGTACTTC.

The chain has TRBV4-2 and TRBJ2-7; tentatively, D is TRBD1 (6 bases). Germline V gene data show CDR1 as LGHNA and CDR2 as YNFKEQ. Trimming shortened V by 1 base and J by 5 bases, and 12 bases separated the two germline ends. This CDR3 is built from 14 residues. CDR3 nucleotides: TGTGCCAGCAGCCAAGGACAGGCGAACAACGAGCAGTACTTC. Its translation: CASSQGQANNEQYF.

J is TRBJ2-1 and V is TRBV3-1 (or the pseudogene TRBV3-2); D is perhaps TRBD2 (6 bases). This CDR3 has 14 residues. V was clipped by 4 bases and J by 3 bases, with 10 bases between them. The germline V gene has CDR1 LGHDT and CDR2 YNNKEL (reference sequence). CDR3 region: CASSPGTLYNEQFF. For the CDR3, the DNA is TGTGCCAGCAGCCCCGGGACTCTCTACAATGAGCAGTTCTTC.

Only one count was recorded for this clone. This rearrangement joins TRBV27 to TRBJ2-7; 7 bases map to TRBD1. The CDR3 spans 16 residues. Germline CDR1 is MNHEY and CDR2 is SMNVEV (reference sequence). Trimming at V came to 5 bases and at J to 2 bases, leaving 12 bases not matched to a gene. The CDR3 bases are TGTGCCAGCAGTCCTAGCCGGGGACAGAAAACCTACGAGCAGTACTTC. It encodes CASSPSRGQKTYEQYF.

A single count supports this clone. The J gene is TRBJ2-2, the V gene TRBV18, with D perhaps matching TRBD2 (6 bases). Germline V gene lookup returns CDR1 KGHSH and CDR2 LQKENI. Trimming removed 4 bases at V and 4 bases at J, with 13 bases between. CDR3 length: 15 residues. The chain's CDR3 is CASSQLEGTTGELFF. As DNA, the CDR3 is TGTGCCAGCTCACAACTGGAGGGAACCACCGGGGAGCTGTTTTTT.

The rearrangement uses TRBV9 and TRBJ1-5; perhaps TRBD1 as D (6 bases). The CDR3 totals 15 residues. Trimming removed 7 bases at V and 3 bases at J, with 17 bases between. Germline CDR1 reads SGDLS; CDR2 reads YYNGEE. The CDR3 coding sequence is TGTGCCAGCGCAAAGGGGGGGAAGGTCAATCAGCCCCAGCATTTT. This translates into CASAKGGKVNQPQHF.

The V gene is TRBV7-2, the J gene TRBJ2-7, with TRBD2 matching 10 bases. This CDR3 region has 15 residues. Trimming cost V 4 bases and J 6 bases; bases outside gene matches: 9. The germline gives CDR1 SGHTA, CDR2 FQGNSA. The CDR3 sequence is CASSSSLLAGGEQYF. CDR3 sequence (DNA): TGTGCCAGCAGCTCGTCCCTCTTAGCGGGAGGCGAGCAGTACTTC. The whole variable domain, remainder taken from reference TRBV7-2 and TRBJ2-7, is GAGVSQSPSNKVTEKGKDVELRCDPISGHTALYWYRQSLGQGLEFLIYFQGNSAPDKSGLPSDRFSAERTGGSVSTLTIQRTQQEDSAVYLCASSSSLLAGGEQYFGPGTRLTVT.

The rearrangement uses TRBV19 and TRBJ2-3, with 11 bases that match TRBD2. The CDR3 extends over 17 amino acids. Per the germline V gene, CDR1 is LNHDA and CDR2 is SQIVND (reference sequence). With V trimmed by 3 bases and J by 5 bases, 10 bases remained unmatched. Here the CDR3 DNA reads TGTGCCAGTAGTATCACCCGTAGCGGGAGGGCCCGAGATACGCAGTATTTT. Translated: CASSITRSGRARDTQYF.

The chain employs TRBV20-1 and TRBJ2-7, with 11 nucleotides matching TRBD2. Germline-derived CDR1 and CDR2 are DFQATT and SNEGSKA (reference sequence). CDR3 length equals 15 residues. Unmatched junction bases numbered 7, after V lost 3 bases and J lost 3 bases. This chain's CDR3 is CSASRELAGDYEQYV. The CDR3 bases are TGCAGTGCTAGTCGCGAACTAGCGGGAGACTACGAGCAGTACGTC.

The J gene is TRBJ1-4, the V gene TRBV15; no clear D gene. In germline, CDR1 is LNHNV, CDR2 YYDKDF (reference sequence). V lost 1 base and J 6 bases, leaving 12 bases between the germline ends. The CDR3 spans 15 residues. CDR3 DNA: TGTGCCACCAGCAGAGGTCCAGGTGATGATGAAAAACTGTTTTTT. This translates into CATSRGPGDDEKLFF.

CDR3 in amino acids: CAWSVGGGWETQYF. In DNA form, the CDR3 reads TGTGCCTGGAGTGTCGGAGGAGGGTGGGAGACCCAGTACTTC. This chain uses TRBV30 with TRBJ2-5, with a possible D match to TRBD2 (6 bases). This CDR3 region has 14 residues. Germline lookup yields CDR1 GTSNPN and CDR2 SVGIG (reference sequence). Trimming pared 0 bases from V and 5 bases from J, leaving 13 bases between.

The chain combines TRBV19 with TRBJ2-2; maybe TRBD2 (5 bases). From germline, CDR1 is LNHDA and CDR2 SQIVND (reference sequence). The CDR3 has 15 residues. Trimming stripped 3 bases from V and 5 bases from J, with 13 bases between. DNA of the CDR3: TGTGCCAGTAGTATTGACGGAGGTGGTACCGGGGAGCTGTTTTTT. As protein: CASSIDGGGTGELFF.

The chain couples TRBV12-5 to TRBJ2-5; tentative D call: TRBD2 (7 bases). V shed 3 bases and J shed 5 bases, with 10 bases lying between them. This CDR3 has 13 residues. The germline gives CDR1 LGHNT, CDR2 FRNRAP. The CDR3 DNA sequence: TGTGCTAGTGGTTTAGCGGGACACGAGACCCAGTACTTC. It yields the protein CASGLAGHETQYF.